One sample yielded the 4 T cell receptor beta chains listed below, sequenced in a study of identical twins. Each CDR3 protein gets one entry after TCRdb re-called the 5' RACE reads with MiXCR. The data show about 570,000 distinct CDR3 sequences, roughly 9.5% seen once. These data were also reused for a study on yellow fever vaccine responses in identical twins.

The sample was PBMCs. The source is a woman in her late teens or twenties in good health.

This clonotype was detected ten times or more. This chain uses TRBV3-1 with TRBJ2-3; a weak D match, TRBD2 (6 bases). The ends were cut back, 1 base at V and 4 bases at J, with 12 bases in the middle. Germline assignment: CDR1 LGHDT and CDR2 YNNKEL (reference sequence). The CDR3 spans 15 residues. The CDR3 reads CASSQVGTYADTQYF. Here the CDR3 DNA reads TGTGCCAGCAGCCAAGTTGGGACTTATGCAGATACGCAGTATTTT.

This clonotype came up many times. The genes are TRBV5-6 and TRBJ2-3; no definite D call. V shed 4 bases and J shed 2 bases, with 8 bases lying between them. Germline V lookup: CDR1 SGHDT, CDR2 YYEEEE. The CDR3 extends over 13 amino acids. The CDR3 loop is CASSPPATDTQYF. CDR3 bases: TGTGCCAGCAGCCCTCCAGCCACAGATACGCAGTATTTT.

This sequence joins TRBV9 and TRBJ2-4; 9 nucleotides line up with TRBD1. Germline V gene lookup returns CDR1 SGDLS and CDR2 YYNGEE. The CDR3 consists of 16 residues. V gave up 4 bases and J gave up 4 bases; unmatched junction bases: 9. The DNA of the CDR3 is TGTGCCAGCAGCAAAACAGGGGGCGACTGGAAAAACATTCAGTACTTC. This gives the protein CASSKTGGDWKNIQYF.

This clonotype occurred many times. As DNA, the CDR3 is TGTGCCAGCAGCTACCCGAGGGGCGGCACAGATACGCAGTATTTT. Its protein product is CASSYPRGGTDTQYF. The chain joins TRBV5-6 to TRBJ2-3; the D gene could be TRBD1 or TRBD2 (5 bases each). The CDR3 totals 15 residues. The V and J ends lost 3 bases and 1 base respectively, with 12 bases between them. CDR1 and CDR2 from the germline V gene are SGHDT and YYEEEE.